This T cell receptor beta chain was obtained from a study of OX40 agonist ivuxolimab in advanced cancers. Trimming took 2 bases from V and 8 from J; bases not matched to a gene: 8. The CDR3 spans 14 residues. Germline CDR1 reads MDHEN; CDR2 reads SYDVKM. Repertoires were generated with immunoSEQ multiplex PCR, while TCRdb's copy carries only in-frame clones and drops some. The table has 20,000 to 25,000 clones, 84% seen once. This clone has just one count. No antigen is known for it. Study-level points and caveats: Mean expanded clone counts were higher in CD8+ than CD4+ T cells.

The rearrangement links TRBV28 to TRBJ1-2; TRBD1 aligns across 7 bases. This receptor was identified in an adult with an advanced solid tumor such as melanoma, head and neck, liver or kidney cancer. The starting material was CD4+ or CD8+ T cells sorted from blood, obtained in a trial of the OX40 agonist ivuxolimab. The CDR3 DNA sequence: TGTGCCAGCAGTTTAACAGGGGTCGGGGGCGGCTACACCTTC. It yields the protein CASSLTGVGGGYTF.